The rows below give T cell receptor beta chains drawn from one sample of a study of post-analysis software for immune sequencing data. From the PCR reads, TCRdb called clonotypes with MiXCR, one entry per CDR3 protein. The sample has some 890,000 distinct CDR3 sequences; around 53% are singletons. Sequencing input: blood. The receptors come from a girl between 5 and 17 years old with multiple sclerosis. The CDR3 runs from the conserved cysteine through the conserved F or W. D genes are given only for firm matches. Clone size, where shown, is once, few, many, or a class for clones that have expanded.

>TRBJ2-3|TRBV7-3|11|few|.
TGTGCCAGCAGTTCCGGTAATACGCAGTATTTT
CASSSGNTQYF
>TRBJ1-2|TRBV7-9|15|many|.
TGTGCCAGCAGCCCTCTTTTAGGGAGACGGTATGGCTACACCTTC
CASSPLLGRRYGYTF
>TRBJ2-1|TRBV5-1|16|.|TRBD2
TGCGCCAGCAGCTTGGCACCGGGGGGTGGAGGCAATGAGCAGTTCTTC
CASSLAPGGGGNEQFF
>TRBJ1-2|TRBV6-5|12|.|.
TGTGCCAGCAGTACAGGGCCCTATGGCTACACCTTC
CASSTGPYGYTF
>TRBJ2-7|TRBV20-1|13|.|TRBD1
TGCAGTGCTAGAGGTCTTGGCCAGGGGGTCAGGTACTTC
CSARGLGQGVRYF
>TRBJ2-4|TRBV25-1|10|.|.
TGTGCCAGCAGTGACGACATTCAGTACTTC
CASSDDIQYF
>TRBJ2-7|TRBV20-1|11|few|TRBD2
TGCAGTGCGTGGGGGGGCTACGAGCAGTACTTC
CSAWGGYEQYF
>TRBJ2-1|TRBV7-2|17|few|TRBD2
TGTGCCAGCAGCAGACTAGCGGGAGCCCGTCCCTACAATGAGCAGTTCTTC
CASSRLAGARPYNEQFF
>TRBJ2-1|TRBV2|15|.|.
TGTGCCAGCAAGTCAGGGGCCCTTTCCTACAATGAGCAGTTCTTC
CASKSGALSYNEQFF
>TRBJ1-3|TRBV10-3|15|once|TRBD1
TGTGCCATCAGTGGAGACAGGGTTCTTGGAAACACCATATATTTT
CAISGDRVLGNTIYF
>TRBJ2-7|TRBV5-1|16|.|.
TGCGCCAGCAGCTTATTGCCCTCGGACAGTTACTACGAGCAGTACTTC
CASSLLPSDSYYEQYF
>TRBJ1-2|TRBV7-9|18|.|TRBD1
TGTGCCAGCAGCCCTAGAGGGCGAGGACAGGCCGACAACTATGGCTACACCTTC
CASSPRGRGQADNYGYTF
>TRBJ1-2|TRBV20-1|12|.|.
TGCAGTGCTAGTTCAGGGGAATATGGCTACACCTTC
CSASSGEYGYTF
>TRBJ2-7|TRBV5-1|14|many|TRBD1
TGTGCCAGCAGCTCGGGACAGGGGGGCTACGAGCAGTACTTC
CASSSGQGGYEQYF
>TRBJ1-5|TRBV6-5|16|.|.
TGTGCCAGCAGTTACTCGGCATTCCCCCACAATCAGCCCCAGCATTTT
CASSYSAFPHNQPQHF
>TRBJ2-1|TRBV20-1|15|few|TRBD2
TGCAGTGCTAGAGTGGCTAGCGGATTTTTAAATGAGCAGTTCTTC
CSARVASGFLNEQFF
>TRBJ2-5|TRBV10-3|15|once|.
TGTGTCATCAACGAAGCCGGGACCCAGGGAGAGACCCAGTACTTC
CVINEAGTQGETQYF
>TRBJ2-7|TRBV21-1|15|.|.
TGTGCCAGGCGTCAAGTACCGGGACAGATGAACGAGCAGTACTTC
CARRQVPGQMNEQYF
>TRBJ1-2|TRBV27|14|.|.
TGTGCCAGCAGTTTATCCACGGCATACTATGGCTACACCTTC
CASSLSTAYYGYTF
>TRBJ2-7|TRBV12-5|14|.|TRBD1
TGTGCTAGCGGGCCGGGACAGGGGATCTACGAGCAGTACTTC
CASGPGQGIYEQYF
>TRBJ2-1|TRBV10-3|11|few|TRBD2
TGTGCCTCGGGGGGGGGAGGTGAGCAGTTCTTC
CASGGGGEQFF
>TRBJ2-5|TRBV20-1|13|.|TRBD2
TGCAGTGCTTCGGGACTACGGGGAGAGACCCAGTACTTC
CSASGLRGETQYF
>TRBJ2-4|TRBV7-9|16|.|.
TGTGCCAGCAGCTCGCAGGGTGATGGAGCCAAAAACATTCAGTACTTC
CASSSQGDGAKNIQYF
>TRBJ1-2|TRBV7-9|14|.|.
TGTGCCAGCACCCGGTCGACTCAGAACTATGGCTACACCTTC
CASTRSTQNYGYTF
>TRBJ2-7|TRBV5-1|13|few|TRBD2
TGCGCCAGCCACCGGACGGGGGGTTACGAGCAGTACTTC
CASHRTGGYEQYF
>TRBJ2-7|TRBV20-1|13|.|TRBD2
TGCAGTGCCGGGACTAGCGGAAACTACGAGCAGTACTTC
CSAGTSGNYEQYF
>TRBJ1-5|TRBV12-3/TRBV12-4|17|.|TRBD1
TGTGCCAGCAGTTTAGACTTACAGGGGAGGGGCAATCAGCCCCAGCATTTT
CASSLDLQGRGNQPQHF
>TRBJ1-2|TRBV29-1|11|.|.
TGCAGCGTTGTGAGCGGACTCAGGTGCACCTTC
CSVVSGLRCTF
>TRBJ1-1|TRBV5-1|15|.|.
TGCGCCAGCAGCTTGGTTGAGGGCTTGAACACTGAAGCTTTCTTT
CASSLVEGLNTEAFF
>TRBJ2-3|TRBV20-1|14|.|.
TGCAGTGCTAGAGGCGTCCCCGGAACTTGGACGCAGTATTTT
CSARGVPGTWTQYF
>TRBJ2-7|TRBV20-1|19|.|TRBD2
TGCAGTGCTAGAGATCTGCTAGCGGGTGGACTTAGCCGTCACTACGAGCAGTACTTC
CSARDLLAGGLSRHYEQYF